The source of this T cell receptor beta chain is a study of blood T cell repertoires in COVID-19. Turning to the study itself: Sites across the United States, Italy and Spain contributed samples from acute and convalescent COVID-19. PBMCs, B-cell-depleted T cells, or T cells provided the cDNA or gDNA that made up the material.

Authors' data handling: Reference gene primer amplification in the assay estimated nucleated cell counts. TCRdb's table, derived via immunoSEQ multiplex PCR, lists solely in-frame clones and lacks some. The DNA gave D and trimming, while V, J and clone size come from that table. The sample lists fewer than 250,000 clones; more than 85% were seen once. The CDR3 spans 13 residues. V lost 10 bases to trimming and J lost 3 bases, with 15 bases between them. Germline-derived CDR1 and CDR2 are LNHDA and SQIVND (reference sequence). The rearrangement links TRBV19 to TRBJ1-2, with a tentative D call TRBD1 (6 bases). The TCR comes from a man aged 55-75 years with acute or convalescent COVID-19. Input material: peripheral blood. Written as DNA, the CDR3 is TGTGCCACTACTAAGGGGGGGGACTATGGCTACACCTTC. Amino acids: CATTKGGDYGYTF.